These T cell receptor beta chains were read from a single sample in a study of immune evolution from preneoplasia to lung adenocarcinoma. Measured with immunoSEQ multiplex PCR; TCRdb has only the in-frame clones, and not every one. The sample has 30,000 to 45,000 clones, 74% seen once. Material: FFPE invasive lung adenocarcinoma tissue. These receptors all come from a person between 60 and 70 years old with lung adenocarcinoma. Both conserved end residues are part of each CDR3. Fields, in order: V gene, clone size, J gene, D gene, CDR3 protein, CDR3 DNA. The D gene is left open where the match is weak. Only part of the rows carry a size: once, few, many, or a class if the clone is expanded.

v_call: TRBV6-1; clone_size: NA; j_call: TRBJ1-2; d_call: NA; cdr3_aa: CASGGALLNYGYTF; cdr3_nt: TGTGCCAGCGGGGGGGCCCTACTTAACTATGGCTACACCTTC
v_call: TRBV5-8; clone_size: once; j_call: TRBJ1-1; d_call: NA; cdr3_aa: CASSLYRSSTEAFF; cdr3_nt: TGTGCCAGCAGCTTGTACAGGTCTTCTACTGAAGCTTTCTTT
v_call: TRBV5-1; clone_size: NA; j_call: TRBJ1-5; d_call: NA; cdr3_aa: CASSFQGSEPQHF; cdr3_nt: TGCGCCAGCAGCTTTCAGGGGTCGGAGCCCCAGCATTTT
v_call: TRBV27; clone_size: NA; j_call: TRBJ1-1; d_call: TRBD1; cdr3_aa: CASSPRGKRNTEAFF; cdr3_nt: TGTGCCAGCAGCCCCAGGGGGAAGAGGAACACTGAAGCTTTCTTT
v_call: TRBV2; clone_size: NA; j_call: TRBJ2-5; d_call: NA; cdr3_aa: CASEQARSQYF; cdr3_nt: TGTGCCAGCGAACAGGCCCGAAGCCAGTACTTC
v_call: TRBV10-3; clone_size: NA; j_call: TRBJ1-4; d_call: NA; cdr3_aa: CAISPGGTNEKLFF; cdr3_nt: TGTGCCATCAGTCCTGGGGGGACTAATGAAAAACTGTTTTTT
v_call: TRBV12-2; clone_size: NA; j_call: TRBJ2-1; d_call: NA; cdr3_aa: CASRLGTGGCEREMWRQFF; cdr3_nt: TGTGCAAGTCGCTTAGGTACCGGGGGTTGTGAGCGGGAGATGTGGAGGCAGTTCTTC
v_call: TRBV5-4; clone_size: few; j_call: TRBJ2-2; d_call: NA; cdr3_aa: CASSPPGHNTGELFF; cdr3_nt: TGTGCCAGCAGCCCCCCGGGACATAACACCGGGGAGCTGTTTTTT
v_call: TRBV9; clone_size: NA; j_call: TRBJ2-5; d_call: NA; cdr3_aa: CASSPLGGAKETQYF; cdr3_nt: TGTGCCAGCAGCCCCCTAGGAGGGGCAAAGGAGACCCAGTACTTC
v_call: TRBV20-1; clone_size: NA; j_call: TRBJ1-1; d_call: NA; cdr3_aa: CSATAVTEAFF; cdr3_nt: TGCAGTGCTACGGCAGTCACTGAAGCTTTCTTT
v_call: TRBV5-1; clone_size: NA; j_call: TRBJ2-3; d_call: NA; cdr3_aa: CASRSQGGAADTQYF; cdr3_nt: TGCGCCAGCAGAAGTCAGGGTGGAGCAGCAGATACGCAGTATTTT
v_call: TRBV19; clone_size: NA; j_call: TRBJ2-1; d_call: TRBD2; cdr3_aa: CASSPKPTNFQPGLAQRYNEQFF; cdr3_nt: TGTGCCAGTAGTCCAAAACCGACCAACTTCCAACCCGGACTAGCCCAACGGTACAATGAGCAGTTCTTC
v_call: TRBV5-8; clone_size: few; j_call: TRBJ2-1; d_call: NA; cdr3_aa: CASSLGRAYNEQFF; cdr3_nt: TGTGCCAGCAGCCTAGGCAGGGCGTACAATGAGCAGTTCTTC
v_call: TRBV27; clone_size: NA; j_call: TRBJ1-1; d_call: TRBD1; cdr3_aa: CASSLGQGLDTEAFF; cdr3_nt: TGTGCCAGCAGTTTAGGACAGGGGTTGGACACTGAAGCTTTCTTT
v_call: TRBV19; clone_size: NA; j_call: TRBJ1-5; d_call: NA; cdr3_aa: CASSIAPISRTVSHQPQHF; cdr3_nt: TGTGCCAGTAGTATAGCCCCGATTAGTAGGACAGTGAGTCATCAGCCCCAGCATTTT
v_call: TRBV21-1; clone_size: NA; j_call: TRBJ1-4; d_call: NA; cdr3_aa: CASSAQGYNEKLFF; cdr3_nt: TGTGCCAGCAGCGCCCAGGGGTATAATGAAAAACTGTTTTTT
v_call: TRBV7-9; clone_size: NA; j_call: TRBJ1-4; d_call: TRBD1; cdr3_aa: CASSWGDRWNEKLFF; cdr3_nt: TGTGCCAGCAGCTGGGGGGACAGATGGAATGAAAAACTGTTTTTT
v_call: TRBV6-5; clone_size: NA; j_call: TRBJ2-6; d_call: NA; cdr3_aa: CASRRGANVLTF; cdr3_nt: TGTGCCAGCAGGAGAGGGGCCAACGTCCTGACTTTC
v_call: TRBV19; clone_size: few; j_call: TRBJ1-3; d_call: NA; cdr3_aa: CASSPGNSGNTIYF; cdr3_nt: TGTGCCAGTAGTCCGGGCAACTCTGGAAACACCATATATTTT
v_call: TRBV7-8; clone_size: NA; j_call: TRBJ1-2; d_call: TRBD1; cdr3_aa: CASSLQTGTGSGYTF; cdr3_nt: TGTGCCAGCAGCCTCCAGACCGGGACAGGGTCTGGCTACACCTTC
v_call: TRBV15; clone_size: medium-sized; j_call: TRBJ2-3; d_call: TRBD2; cdr3_aa: CATSLGERESTDTQYF; cdr3_nt: TGTGCCACCAGCCTCGGGGAGCGGGAAAGCACAGATACGCAGTATTTT
v_call: TRBV30; clone_size: NA; j_call: TRBJ1-5; d_call: NA; cdr3_aa: CAWSVVGQYNQPQHF; cdr3_nt: TGTGCCTGGAGTGTAGTTGGGCAGTACAATCAGCCCCAGCATTTT
v_call: TRBV5-1; clone_size: NA; j_call: TRBJ2-1; d_call: TRBD2; cdr3_aa: CASTRTSGRAGEQFF; cdr3_nt: TGCGCCAGCACCAGAACTAGCGGGAGGGCGGGGGAGCAGTTCTTC
v_call: TRBV2; clone_size: once; j_call: TRBJ1-2; d_call: NA; cdr3_aa: CASRTVLNYGYTF; cdr3_nt: TGTGCCAGCCGGACAGTACTTAACTATGGCTACACCTTC
v_call: TRBV7-8; clone_size: NA; j_call: TRBJ1-1; d_call: NA; cdr3_aa: CASSLATSGRAFF; cdr3_nt: TGTGCCAGCAGCTTAGCCACTTCAGGGCGAGCTTTCTTT
v_call: TRBV7-2; clone_size: NA; j_call: TRBJ2-1; d_call: TRBD2; cdr3_aa: CASSLALESGNKKEQFF; cdr3_nt: TGTGCCAGCAGCTTAGCGCTTGAGAGCGGGAATAAAAAGGAGCAGTTCTTC
v_call: TRBV5-1; clone_size: NA; j_call: TRBJ2-6; d_call: TRBD2; cdr3_aa: CASSLRTSGPGANVLTF; cdr3_nt: TGCGCCAGCAGCTTGAGAACTAGCGGCCCTGGGGCCAACGTCCTGACTTTC
v_call: TRBV27; clone_size: NA; j_call: TRBJ1-4; d_call: TRBD1; cdr3_aa: CASRGGGDEKLFF; cdr3_nt: TGTGCCAGCAGAGGGGGCGGGGATGAAAAACTGTTTTTT
v_call: TRBV6-5; clone_size: NA; j_call: TRBJ2-1; d_call: TRBD1; cdr3_aa: CASSYSTGGNEQFF; cdr3_nt: TGTGCCAGCAGTTACTCCACAGGGGGGAATGAGCAGTTCTTC
v_call: TRBV7-6; clone_size: NA; j_call: TRBJ1-1; d_call: NA; cdr3_aa: CASSLAPGNTEAFF; cdr3_nt: TGTGCCAGCAGCTTAGCCCCTGGGAACACTGAAGCTTTCTTT
v_call: TRBV4-1; clone_size: NA; j_call: TRBJ2-1; d_call: NA; cdr3_aa: CASSQNSDNEQFF; cdr3_nt: TGCGCCAGCAGCCAAAACTCAGACAATGAGCAGTTCTTC
v_call: TRBV11-2; clone_size: NA; j_call: TRBJ1-4; d_call: NA; cdr3_aa: CASSSSPTGEKLFF; cdr3_nt: TGTGCCAGCAGCTCCAGCCCTACAGGGGAAAAACTGTTTTTT
v_call: TRBV7-9; clone_size: NA; j_call: TRBJ1-1; d_call: NA; cdr3_aa: CASSLVQGSGEAFF; cdr3_nt: TGTGCCAGCAGCTTAGTACAGGGATCAGGTGAAGCTTTCTTT
v_call: TRBV7-9; clone_size: NA; j_call: TRBJ2-1; d_call: TRBD1; cdr3_aa: CASSLEDRGYNEQFF; cdr3_nt: TGTGCCAGCAGCTTAGAAGACAGGGGGTACAATGAGCAGTTCTTC
v_call: TRBV7-2; clone_size: NA; j_call: TRBJ1-3; d_call: NA; cdr3_aa: CAIQGGGTGNTIYF; cdr3_nt: TGTGCCATCCAAGGGGGAGGGACTGGAAACACCATATATTTT
v_call: TRBV7-8; clone_size: NA; j_call: TRBJ2-7; d_call: NA; cdr3_aa: CASSLGGESPREQYF; cdr3_nt: TGTGCCAGCAGCTTAGGGGGCGAGAGCCCTAGAGAGCAGTACTTC
v_call: TRBV7-9; clone_size: NA; j_call: TRBJ2-2; d_call: NA; cdr3_aa: CASSFTGTGELFF; cdr3_nt: TGTGCCAGCAGCTTCACGGGCACCGGGGAGCTGTTTTTT
v_call: TRBV30; clone_size: once; j_call: TRBJ2-3; d_call: TRBD2; cdr3_aa: CAWRTSGSTDTQYF; cdr3_nt: TGTGCCTGGAGGACTAGCGGGTCCACAGATACGCAGTATTTT
v_call: TRBV9; clone_size: once; j_call: TRBJ1-1; d_call: NA; cdr3_aa: CASSPGKRVTEAFF; cdr3_nt: TGTGCCAGCAGTCCAGGGAAGAGGGTCACTGAAGCTTTCTTT
v_call: TRBV5-1; clone_size: few; j_call: TRBJ2-5; d_call: TRBD2; cdr3_aa: CASSLGGGLVTPTQYF; cdr3_nt: TGCGCCAGCAGCTTGGGGGGGGGACTAGTGACTCCGACCCAGTACTTC
v_call: TRBV6-5; clone_size: NA; j_call: TRBJ1-4; d_call: NA; cdr3_aa: CASSLSATNEKLFF; cdr3_nt: TGTGCCAGCAGTTTGTCCGCTACTAATGAAAAACTGTTTTTT
v_call: TRBV5-1; clone_size: NA; j_call: TRBJ1-5; d_call: TRBD1; cdr3_aa: CASSLRPQTGGRNQPQHF; cdr3_nt: TGCGCCAGCAGCCTACGACCCCAAACAGGGGGCAGGAATCAGCCCCAGCATTTT
v_call: TRBV19; clone_size: NA; j_call: TRBJ2-6; d_call: NA; cdr3_aa: CASSIGSGANVLTF; cdr3_nt: TGTGCCAGTAGTATAGGGAGTGGGGCCAACGTCCTGACTTTC
v_call: TRBV7-2; clone_size: once; j_call: TRBJ2-1; d_call: TRBD2; cdr3_aa: CASSSLAGGYNEQFF; cdr3_nt: TGTGCCAGCAGCTCCCTAGCGGGAGGGTACAATGAGCAGTTCTTC
v_call: TRBV6-6; clone_size: once; j_call: TRBJ2-7; d_call: TRBD1; cdr3_aa: CASSLGTGITEQYF; cdr3_nt: TGTGCCAGCAGTCTCGGGACAGGGATCACCGAGCAGTACTTC